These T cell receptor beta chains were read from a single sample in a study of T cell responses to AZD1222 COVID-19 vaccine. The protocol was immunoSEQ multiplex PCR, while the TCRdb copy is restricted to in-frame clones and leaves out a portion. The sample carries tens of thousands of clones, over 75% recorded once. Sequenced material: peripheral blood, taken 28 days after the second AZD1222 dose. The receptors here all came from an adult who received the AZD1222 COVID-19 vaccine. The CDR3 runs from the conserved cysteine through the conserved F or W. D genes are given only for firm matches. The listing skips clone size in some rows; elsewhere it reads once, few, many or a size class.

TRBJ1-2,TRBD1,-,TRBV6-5,CASSYSQTGGIYGYTF,TGTGCCAGCAGTTACTCTCAGACAGGGGGTATTTATGGCTACACCTTC
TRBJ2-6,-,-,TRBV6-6,CASSLELSGANVLTF,TGTGCCAGCAGTCTCGAGCTTTCTGGGGCCAACGTCCTGACTTTC
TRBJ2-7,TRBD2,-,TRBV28,CASRDKRGQYF,TGTGCCAGCAGAGATAAGCGGGGGCAGTACTTC
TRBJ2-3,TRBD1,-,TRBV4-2,CASSQDEGAADTQYF,TGTGCCAGCAGCCAAGATGAGGGGGCAGCAGATACGCAGTATTTT
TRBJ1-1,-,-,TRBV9,CASSVTPDGDEAFF,TGTGCCAGCAGCGTCACCCCCGACGGCGATGAAGCTTTCTTT
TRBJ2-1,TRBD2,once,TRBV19,CASSLGLAANEQFF,TGTGCCAGTAGTTTAGGACTAGCGGCTAATGAGCAGTTCTTC
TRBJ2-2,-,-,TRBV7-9,CASSSTVGTGELFF,TGTGCCAGCTCGAGCACAGTGGGAACCGGGGAGCTGTTTTTT
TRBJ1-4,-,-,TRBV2,CASRGRWQGGEKLFF,TGTGCCAGCCGGGGACGGTGGCAGGGAGGTGAAAAACTGTTTTTT
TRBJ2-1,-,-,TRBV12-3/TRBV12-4,CASSFSETGQFF,TGTGCCAGCAGTTTTAGCGAGACAGGGCAGTTCTTC
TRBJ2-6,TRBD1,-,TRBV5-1,CASSTGQSPSGANVLTF,TGCGCCAGCAGCACGGGACAGTCACCTTCTGGGGCCAACGTCCTGACTTTC
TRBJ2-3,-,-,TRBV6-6,CASSYVSPSTDTQYF,TGTGCCAGCAGTTACGTTAGCCCGAGCACAGATACGCAGTATTTT
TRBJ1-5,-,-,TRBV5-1,CASSLDNSNQPQHF,TGCGCCAGCAGCTTGGACAATAGCAATCAGCCCCAGCATTTT
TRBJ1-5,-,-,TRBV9,CASSLGAGGSQPQHF,TGTGCCAGCAGCCTAGGGGCGGGGGGCAGTCAGCCCCAGCATTTT
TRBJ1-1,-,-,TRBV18,CASSLAVPVTEAFF,TGTGCCAGCTCTCTCGCTGTACCAGTTACTGAAGCTTTCTTT
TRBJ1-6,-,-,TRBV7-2,CASSLQPDNSPLHF,TGTGCCAGCAGCTTACAGCCTGATAATTCACCCCTCCACTTT
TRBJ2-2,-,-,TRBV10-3,CATSRASTNGELFF,TGTGCCACCAGCCGGGCTAGCACGAACGGGGAGCTGTTTTTT
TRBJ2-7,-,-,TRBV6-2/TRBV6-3,CASSWGSLAYEQYF,TGTGCCAGCAGTTGGGGGTCTCTCGCCTACGAGCAGTACTTC
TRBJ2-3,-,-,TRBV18,CASSPGVPSTDTQYF,TGTGCCAGCTCACCCGGCGTCCCTAGCACAGATACGCAGTATTTT
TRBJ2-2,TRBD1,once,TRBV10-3,CAIKTGVNTGELFF,TGTGCCATCAAAACAGGGGTAAACACCGGGGAGCTGTTTTTT
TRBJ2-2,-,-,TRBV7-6,CASRTRTIKTGELFF,TGTGCCAGCAGGACCCGGACTATCAAAACCGGGGAGCTGTTTTTT
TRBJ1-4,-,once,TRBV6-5,CASNQGGRSNEKLFF,TGTGCCAGCAACCAGGGAGGCAGGTCCAATGAAAAACTGTTTTTT
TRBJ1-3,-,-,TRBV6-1,CASSEAWSGNTIYF,TGTGCCAGCAGTGAAGCGTGGTCTGGAAACACCATATATTTT
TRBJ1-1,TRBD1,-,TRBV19,CASSILGQGIMNTEAFF,TGTGCCAGTAGTATATTAGGACAGGGAATTATGAACACTGAAGCTTTCTTT
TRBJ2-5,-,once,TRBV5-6,CASSPGGREETQYF,TGTGCCAGCAGCCCCGGAGGTCGAGAAGAGACCCAGTACTTC
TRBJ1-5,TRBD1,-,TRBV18,CASSLTGGALQPQHF,TGTGCCAGCTCATTGACAGGGGGGGCTTTGCAGCCCCAGCATTTT
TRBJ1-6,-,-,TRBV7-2,CASSLEGGGRTPLHF,TGTGCCAGCAGCTTGGAGGGGGGTGGTCGGACACCCCTCCACTTT
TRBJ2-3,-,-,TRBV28,CASSQGGTDTQYF,TGTGCCAGCAGTCAAGGGGGAACAGATACGCAGTATTTT
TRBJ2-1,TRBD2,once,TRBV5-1,CASSLRSGGANEQFF,TGCGCCAGCAGCTTGCGCAGCGGGGGGGCAAATGAGCAGTTCTTC
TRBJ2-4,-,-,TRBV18,CASSPLRGGIQYF,TGTGCCAGCTCACCATTGAGGGGGGGTATTCAGTACTTC
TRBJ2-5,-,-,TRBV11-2,CASSLGRSTETQYF,TGTGCCAGCAGCTTAGGACGGAGTACGGAGACCCAGTACTTC
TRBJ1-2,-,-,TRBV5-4,CASSLAGGSTTF,TGTGCCAGCAGCTTGGCGGGGGGATCGACCACCTTC
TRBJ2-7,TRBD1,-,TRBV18,CASSPQGAAYEQYF,TGTGCCAGCTCACCACAGGGGGCAGCCTACGAGCAGTACTTC
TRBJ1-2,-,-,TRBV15,CATSRDYPPGGYTF,TGTGCCACCAGCAGAGATTACCCTCCGGGTGGCTACACCTTC
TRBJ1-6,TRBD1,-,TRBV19,CASSITGGGYNSPLHF,TGTGCCAGTAGTATTACAGGGGGCGGGTATAATTCACCCCTCCACTTT
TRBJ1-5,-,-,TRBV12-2,CASRLDQVWTFPQPQHF,TGTGCAAGTCGCTTAGACCAGGTGTGGACATTTCCTCAGCCCCAGCATTTT
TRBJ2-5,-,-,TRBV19,CASSMGRETQYF,TGTGCCAGTAGTATGGGTAGAGAGACCCAGTACTTC
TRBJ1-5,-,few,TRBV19,CASPPSTVTNQPQHF,TGTGCCAGTCCCCCATCGACGGTGACCAATCAGCCCCAGCATTTT
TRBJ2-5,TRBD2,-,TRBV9,CASSEGLAGVETQYF,TGTGCCAGCAGCGAGGGACTAGCGGGGGTGGAGACCCAGTACTTC
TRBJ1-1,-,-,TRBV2,CASSLRGAGTNTEAFF,TGTGCCAGCAGTTTAAGGGGGGCAGGGACTAACACTGAAGCTTTCTTT
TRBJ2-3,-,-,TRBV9,CASSVASAKFTDTQYF,TGTGCCAGCAGCGTAGCTTCAGCGAAATTCACAGATACGCAGTATTTT
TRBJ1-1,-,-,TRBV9,CASSVGNMNTEAFF,TGTGCCAGCAGCGTGGGCAATATGAACACTGAAGCTTTCTTT